The rows below give T cell receptor beta chains drawn from one sample of a study of blood T cell repertoires in COVID-19. Generated by immunoSEQ multiplex PCR, the TCRdb table keeps only in-frame clones and is missing some. The sample holds roughly 500,000 clones, approximately 92% seen once. Sequencing was carried out using peripheral blood. All receptors come from a young man with COVID-19, enrolled during active disease. Both conserved end residues are part of each CDR3. D genes are given only for firm matches. A clone size is listed for some rows: how often the clone was seen (once, few, many), or a class if it is expanded.

D: NA
size: NA
J: TRBJ2-7
V: TRBV7-8
CDR3: CASSLRGNSYEQYF
DNA: TGTGCCAGCAGCCTCCGGGGGAACTCATACGAGCAGTACTTC

D: TRBD1
size: few
J: TRBJ1-5
V: TRBV24-1
CDR3: CATSDTRTGFNQPQHF
DNA: TGTGCCACCAGTGATACACGGACAGGGTTCAATCAGCCCCAGCATTTT

D: TRBD2
size: NA
J: TRBJ2-7
V: TRBV15
CDR3: CATSRDLIGFGSSGNEQYF
DNA: TGTGCCACCAGCAGAGATTTGATCGGCTTCGGGTCTAGCGGGAACGAGCAGTACTTC

D: TRBD1
size: NA
J: TRBJ2-7
V: TRBV29-1
CDR3: CSGCEGANYEQYF
DNA: TGCAGCGGGTGCGAGGGGGCTAACTACGAGCAGTACTTC

D: NA
size: NA
J: TRBJ1-1
V: TRBV18
CDR3: CASSSDRYNTEAFF
DNA: TGTGCCAGCTCATCGGACAGATATAACACTGAAGCTTTCTTT

D: TRBD2
size: NA
J: TRBJ2-3
V: TRBV5-1
CDR3: CASSFTSGGARTDTQYF
DNA: TGCGCCAGCAGCTTCACTAGCGGGGGGGCCCGAACAGATACGCAGTATTTT

D: TRBD2
size: NA
J: TRBJ2-1
V: TRBV7-9
CDR3: CASSSYTSGGWNEQFF
DNA: TGTGCCAGCAGCTCATATACTAGCGGGGGATGGAATGAGCAGTTCTTC

D: TRBD2
size: NA
J: TRBJ2-1
V: TRBV7-6
CDR3: CASSRQIAGGRNEQFF
DNA: TGTGCCAGCAGCCGACAGATAGCGGGAGGGAGGAATGAGCAGTTCTTC

D: NA
size: once
J: TRBJ2-5
V: TRBV9
CDR3: CASSVRGWETQYF
DNA: TGTGCCAGCAGCGTACGGGGGTGGGAGACCCAGTACTTC

D: TRBD1
size: NA
J: TRBJ1-4
V: TRBV6-5
CDR3: CASSYSSRGRWEKLFF
DNA: TGTGCCAGCAGTTACTCGAGCAGGGGGAGGTGGGAAAAACTGTTTTTT

D: TRBD1
size: NA
J: TRBJ1-5
V: TRBV6-2/TRBV6-3
CDR3: CASSSTGGGNQPQHF
DNA: TGTGCCAGCAGCTCTACAGGGGGCGGCAATCAGCCCCAGCATTTT

D: TRBD1
size: NA
J: TRBJ2-5
V: TRBV6-5
CDR3: CASKGAFGQETQYF
DNA: TGTGCCAGCAAGGGGGCTTTCGGGCAGGAGACCCAGTACTTC

D: NA
size: once
J: TRBJ2-6
V: TRBV5-1
CDR3: CASSFPSVAGANVLTF
DNA: TGCGCCAGCAGCTTCCCATCGGTCGCTGGGGCCAACGTCCTGACTTTC

D: TRBD2
size: NA
J: TRBJ2-1
V: TRBV6-1
CDR3: CASSEALAGNMNEQFF
DNA: TGTGCCAGCAGTGAAGCCTTAGCGGGCAATATGAATGAGCAGTTCTTC

D: NA
size: NA
J: TRBJ2-1
V: TRBV19
CDR3: CASSPLGLAGIDNEQFF
DNA: TGTGCCAGTAGTCCCCTGGGGTTGGCGGGAATCGACAATGAGCAGTTCTTC

D: TRBD1
size: NA
J: TRBJ1-4
V: TRBV5-1
CDR3: CASSFLGQFNEKLFF
DNA: TGCGCCAGCAGCTTCCTGGGACAGTTTAATGAAAAACTGTTTTTT

D: NA
size: NA
J: TRBJ2-6
V: TRBV19
CDR3: CASSLRGAGRWGANVLTF
DNA: TGTGCCAGTAGTCTTCGGGGGGCTGGGCGTTGGGGGGCCAACGTCCTGACTTTC

D: NA
size: NA
J: TRBJ2-1
V: TRBV19
CDR3: CASSIGGRNEQFF
DNA: TGTGCCAGTAGTATCGGCGGGCGCAATGAGCAGTTCTTC

D: TRBD1
size: NA
J: TRBJ2-7
V: TRBV10-1
CDR3: CASSESGTGVYEQYF
DNA: TGCGCCAGCAGTGAGTCCGGGACAGGTGTGTACGAGCAGTACTTC

D: NA
size: NA
J: TRBJ2-3
V: TRBV5-1
CDR3: CASSLIRLDGTDTQYF
DNA: TGCGCCAGCAGCTTAATCCGACTAGATGGCACAGATACGCAGTATTTT

D: NA
size: NA
J: TRBJ1-1
V: TRBV7-9
CDR3: CASSLATTANTEAFF
DNA: TGTGCCAGCAGCTTAGCCACGACAGCGAACACTGAAGCTTTCTTT

D: TRBD1
size: NA
J: TRBJ1-2
V: TRBV6-5
CDR3: CASSRTGGYGYTF
DNA: TGTGCCAGCAGCCGGACAGGGGGGTATGGCTACACCTTC

D: NA
size: NA
J: TRBJ2-7
V: TRBV10-3
CDR3: CAISARSTYEQYF
DNA: TGTGCCATCAGTGCGCGGTCAACCTACGAGCAGTACTTC

D: NA
size: NA
J: TRBJ2-1
V: TRBV27
CDR3: CASSFSTTNEQFF
DNA: TGTGCCAGCAGTTTTAGTACGACTAATGAGCAGTTCTTC

D: NA
size: NA
J: TRBJ2-1
V: TRBV6-7
CDR3: CASTDAGSEQFF
DNA: TGTGCCAGCACCGACGCTGGGAGTGAGCAGTTCTTC

D: NA
size: NA
J: TRBJ1-2
V: TRBV27
CDR3: CASSLSLRGDGYTF
DNA: TGTGCCAGCAGTTTATCCCTACGGGGGGATGGCTACACCTTC

D: NA
size: NA
J: TRBJ2-7
V: TRBV7-2
CDR3: CASSLIWGGLYEQYF
DNA: TGTGCCAGCAGCTTAATTTGGGGGGGCCTCTACGAGCAGTACTTC

D: NA
size: NA
J: TRBJ2-2
V: TRBV5-1
CDR3: CASCSYAGELFF
DNA: TGCGCCAGCTGTAGTTACGCCGGGGAGCTGTTTTTT

D: TRBD2
size: NA
J: TRBJ2-1
V: TRBV5-1
CDR3: CASSLGTSHSEQFF
DNA: TGCGCCAGCAGCTTGGGGACTAGCCATTCTGAGCAGTTCTTC

D: NA
size: NA
J: TRBJ2-5
V: TRBV7-9
CDR3: CASSLGAQGQKTQYF
DNA: TGTGCCAGCAGCTTAGGGGCCCAGGGTCAAAAGACCCAGTACTTC

D: NA
size: NA
J: TRBJ2-1
V: TRBV5-4
CDR3: CASSLEGGLEQFF
DNA: TGTGCCAGCAGCTTGGAGGGGGGGCTTGAGCAGTTCTTC

D: NA
size: many
J: TRBJ2-6
V: TRBV2
CDR3: CASSGTGEASAGANVLTF
DNA: TGTGCCAGCAGTGGAACAGGGGAGGCCTCGGCTGGGGCCAACGTCCTGACTTTC

D: NA
size: NA
J: TRBJ2-1
V: TRBV12-1
CDR3: CASSPAGEAGTYNEQFF
DNA: TGTGCCAGCAGCCCCGCTGGAGAGGCGGGCACCTACAATGAGCAGTTCTTC

D: NA
size: few
J: TRBJ1-1
V: TRBV19
CDR3: CASSIGVQGENTEAFF
DNA: TGTGCCAGTAGTATTGGGGTACAGGGAGAGAACACTGAAGCTTTCTTT

D: NA
size: NA
J: TRBJ1-4
V: TRBV7-9
CDR3: CASSPSQATNEKLFF
DNA: TGTGCCAGCAGCCCATCCCAGGCAACTAATGAAAAACTGTTTTTT

D: TRBD2
size: NA
J: TRBJ2-2
V: TRBV3-1/TRBV3-2
CDR3: CASSHLAGTGELFF
DNA: TGTGCCAGCAGCCACCTAGCGGGCACCGGGGAGCTGTTTTTT

D: NA
size: NA
J: TRBJ2-1
V: TRBV7-6
CDR3: CASSLGGQPRYNEQFF
DNA: TGTGCCAGCAGCTTAGGCGGCCAACCTCGCTACAATGAGCAGTTCTTC

D: TRBD2
size: NA
J: TRBJ2-2
V: TRBV6-5
CDR3: CASSHSGALTGELFF
DNA: TGTGCCAGCAGTCATAGCGGGGCACTGACCGGGGAGCTGTTTTTT

D: TRBD2
size: NA
J: TRBJ2-7
V: TRBV6-5
CDR3: CASRRLAGGYEQYF
DNA: TGTGCCAGCAGAAGACTAGCGGGAGGCTACGAGCAGTACTTC

D: NA
size: NA
J: TRBJ1-2
V: TRBV13
CDR3: CASSLGHGAEGYTF
DNA: TGTGCCAGCAGCTTAGGCCACGGAGCGGAAGGCTACACCTTC

D: NA
size: NA
J: TRBJ2-3
V: TRBV5-1
CDR3: CASSREFMADHFTDTQYF
DNA: TGCGCCAGCAGCAGGGAGTTCATGGCAGACCACTTCACAGATACGCAGTATTTT

D: TRBD1
size: once
J: TRBJ2-7
V: TRBV4-2
CDR3: CASSQATGQGYEQYF
DNA: TGTGCCAGCAGCCAAGCTACGGGACAGGGCTACGAGCAGTACTTC

D: NA
size: NA
J: TRBJ2-3
V: TRBV5-4
CDR3: CASSLEGADTQYF
DNA: TGTGCCAGCAGCTTGGAGGGGGCAGATACGCAGTATTTT

D: NA
size: NA
J: TRBJ2-3
V: TRBV28
CDR3: CASSLYPGTSGTDTQYF
DNA: TGTGCCAGCAGTTTATACCCGGGGACATCTGGCACAGATACGCAGTATTTT

D: NA
size: NA
J: TRBJ2-6
V: TRBV7-9
CDR3: CASSFFRGTGANVLTF
DNA: TGTGCCAGCAGCTTTTTCCGGGGGACCGGGGCCAACGTCCTGACTTTC

D: TRBD2
size: NA
J: TRBJ2-3
V: TRBV5-1
CDR3: CASSLLGTSGRDTQYF
DNA: TGCGCCAGCAGCTTACTGGGGACCAGCGGGAGAGATACGCAGTATTTT

D: TRBD2
size: few
J: TRBJ2-2
V: TRBV5-4
CDR3: CASSPGLAGATGELFF
DNA: TGTGCCAGCAGTCCGGGCCTAGCGGGCGCCACCGGGGAGCTGTTTTTT

D: TRBD1
size: NA
J: TRBJ1-2
V: TRBV11-2
CDR3: CASSLWGQGAYGYTF
DNA: TGTGCCAGCAGCTTATGGGGACAGGGGGCCTATGGCTACACCTTC

D: TRBD1
size: NA
J: TRBJ2-5
V: TRBV6-5
CDR3: CASDDRGGETQYF
DNA: TGTGCCAGCGATGACAGGGGCGGTGAGACCCAGTACTTC

D: NA
size: NA
J: TRBJ2-3
V: TRBV10-1
CDR3: CASSEKGNRRTDTQYF
DNA: TGCGCCAGCAGTGAAAAGGGGAACAGACGCACAGATACGCAGTATTTT

D: NA
size: NA
J: TRBJ2-3
V: TRBV3-1/TRBV3-2
CDR3: CASSQGRGAQYF
DNA: TGTGCCAGCAGCCAAGGCCGGGGAGCGCAGTATTTT

D: NA
size: NA
J: TRBJ1-1
V: TRBV30
CDR3: CAWRGDVYREEAFF
DNA: TGTGCCTGGAGAGGGGATGTTTACAGGGAAGAAGCTTTCTTT

D: TRBD2
size: NA
J: TRBJ2-1
V: TRBV7-9
CDR3: CASSDLAGGYEFF
DNA: TGTGCCAGCAGCGACCTAGCGGGAGGTTATGAGTTCTTC

D: TRBD1
size: NA
J: TRBJ2-1
V: TRBV10-1
CDR3: CASSEDRVGNEQFF
DNA: TGCGCCAGCAGTGAGGACAGGGTTGGGAATGAGCAGTTCTTC

D: TRBD1
size: NA
J: TRBJ1-4
V: TRBV3-1/TRBV3-2
CDR3: CASSQARTGLGKLFF
DNA: TGTGCCAGCAGCCAAGCGAGGACAGGGTTGGGGAAACTGTTTTTT

D: TRBD1
size: NA
J: TRBJ1-2
V: TRBV6-5
CDR3: CASSRGQANYGYTF
DNA: TGTGCCAGCAGCCGGGGACAGGCTAACTATGGCTACACCTTC

D: NA
size: NA
J: TRBJ2-1
V: TRBV6-2/TRBV6-3
CDR3: CASSYSRVKSSYNEQFF
DNA: TGTGCCAGCAGTTACTCCCGGGTTAAGAGCTCCTACAATGAGCAGTTCTTC

D: NA
size: NA
J: TRBJ1-5
V: TRBV5-1
CDR3: CASRAGGAVNQPQHF
DNA: TGCGCCAGCAGGGCAGGCGGGGCAGTAAATCAGCCCCAGCATTTT

D: NA
size: few
J: TRBJ1-6
V: TRBV4-1
CDR3: CASSRGNSPLHF
DNA: TGCGCCAGCAGCAGGGGAAATTCACCCCTCCACTTT